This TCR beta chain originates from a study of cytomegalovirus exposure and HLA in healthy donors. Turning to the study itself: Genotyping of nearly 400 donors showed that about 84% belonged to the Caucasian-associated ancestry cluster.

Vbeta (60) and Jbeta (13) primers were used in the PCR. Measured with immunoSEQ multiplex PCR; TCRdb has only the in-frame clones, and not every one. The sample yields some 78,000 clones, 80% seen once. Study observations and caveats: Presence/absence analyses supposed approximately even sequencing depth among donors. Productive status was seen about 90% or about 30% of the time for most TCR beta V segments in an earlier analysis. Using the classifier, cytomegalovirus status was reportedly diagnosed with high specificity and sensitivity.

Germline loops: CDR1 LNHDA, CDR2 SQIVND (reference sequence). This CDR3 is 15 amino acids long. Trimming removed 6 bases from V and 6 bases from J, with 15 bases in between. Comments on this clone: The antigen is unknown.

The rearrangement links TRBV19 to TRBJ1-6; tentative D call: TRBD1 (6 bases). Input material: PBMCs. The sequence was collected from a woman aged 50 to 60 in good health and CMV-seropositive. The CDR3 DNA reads TGTGCCAGTAGGGGGCCGGGACATCCTAATTCACCCCTCCACTTT. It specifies CASRGPGHPNSPLHF.